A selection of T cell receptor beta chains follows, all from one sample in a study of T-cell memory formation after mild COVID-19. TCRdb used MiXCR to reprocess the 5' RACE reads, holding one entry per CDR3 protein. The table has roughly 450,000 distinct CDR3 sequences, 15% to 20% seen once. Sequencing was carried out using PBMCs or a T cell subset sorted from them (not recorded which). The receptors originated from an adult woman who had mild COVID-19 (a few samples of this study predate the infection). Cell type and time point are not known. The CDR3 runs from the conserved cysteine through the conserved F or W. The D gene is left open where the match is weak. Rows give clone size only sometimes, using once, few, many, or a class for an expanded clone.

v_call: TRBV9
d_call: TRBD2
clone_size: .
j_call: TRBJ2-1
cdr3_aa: CASSGRALADNEQFF
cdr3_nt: TGTGCCAGCAGCGGAAGAGCACTAGCGGACAATGAGCAGTTCTTC

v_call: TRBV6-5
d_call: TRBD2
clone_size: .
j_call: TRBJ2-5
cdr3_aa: CASSNRGLAGKETQYF
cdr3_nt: TGTGCCAGCAGTAACCGGGGACTAGCGGGCAAAGAGACCCAGTACTTC

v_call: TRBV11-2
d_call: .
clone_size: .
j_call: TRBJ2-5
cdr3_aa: CASSLTAETQYF
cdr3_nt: TGTGCCAGCAGCTTAACTGCCGAGACCCAGTACTTC

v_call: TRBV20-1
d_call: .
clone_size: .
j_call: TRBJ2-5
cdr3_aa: CSARGVQETQYF
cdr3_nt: TGCAGTGCTAGGGGGGTGCAAGAGACCCAGTACTTC

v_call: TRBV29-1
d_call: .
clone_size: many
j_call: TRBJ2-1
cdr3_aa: CSVEVYPKVGNEQFF
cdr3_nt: TGCAGCGTTGAAGTATACCCCAAGGTGGGAAATGAGCAGTTCTTC

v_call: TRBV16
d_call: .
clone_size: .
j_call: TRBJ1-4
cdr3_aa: CASSPRTVNEKLFF
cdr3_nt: TGTGCCAGCAGCCCGAGGACTGTTAATGAAAAACTGTTTTTT

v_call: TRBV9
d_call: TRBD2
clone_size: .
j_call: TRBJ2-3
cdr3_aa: CASSVGTSGSRSDTQYF
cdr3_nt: TGTGCCAGCAGCGTAGGGACTAGCGGGAGTAGGTCAGATACGCAGTATTTT

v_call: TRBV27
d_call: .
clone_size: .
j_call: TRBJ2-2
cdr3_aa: CASSLWARMNTGELFF
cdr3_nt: TGTGCCAGCAGTTTATGGGCCCGAATGAACACCGGGGAGCTGTTTTTT

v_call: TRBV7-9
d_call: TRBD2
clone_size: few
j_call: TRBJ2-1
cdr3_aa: CASSLGTSMYNEQFF
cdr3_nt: TGTGCCAGCAGCTTAGGGACTAGCATGTACAATGAGCAGTTCTTC

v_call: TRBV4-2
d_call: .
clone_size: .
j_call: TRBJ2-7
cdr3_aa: CASSQEAGSVHEQYF
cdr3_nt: TGTGCCAGCAGCCAAGAGGCCGGGAGTGTTCACGAGCAGTACTTC

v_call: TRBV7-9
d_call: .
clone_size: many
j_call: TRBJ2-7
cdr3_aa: CASSLVAGTYEQYF
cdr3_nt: TGTGCCAGCAGCTTAGTAGCAGGAACCTACGAGCAGTACTTC

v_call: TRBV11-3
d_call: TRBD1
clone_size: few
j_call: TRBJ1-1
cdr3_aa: CASSSQGALMNTEAFF
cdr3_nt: TGTGCCAGCAGCTCTCAGGGGGCCCTCATGAACACTGAAGCTTTCTTT

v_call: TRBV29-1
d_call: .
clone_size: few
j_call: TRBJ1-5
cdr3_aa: CSVGQENSNQPQHF
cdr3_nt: TGCAGCGTTGGCCAGGAGAATAGCAATCAGCCCCAGCATTTT

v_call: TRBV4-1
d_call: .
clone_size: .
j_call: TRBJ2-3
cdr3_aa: CASSQDPAEVDTQYF
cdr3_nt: TGCGCCAGCAGCCAGGACCCCGCGGAGGTTGATACGCAGTATTTT

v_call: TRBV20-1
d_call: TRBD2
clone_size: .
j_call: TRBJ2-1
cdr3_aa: CSQSRLAGASNEQFF
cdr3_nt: TGCAGTCAAAGCAGACTAGCGGGGGCTAGCAATGAGCAGTTCTTC

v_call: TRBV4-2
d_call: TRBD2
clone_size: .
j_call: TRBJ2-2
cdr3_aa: CASSQETSGLSGELFF
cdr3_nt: TGTGCCAGCAGCCAAGAAACTAGCGGGTTATCCGGGGAGCTGTTTTTT

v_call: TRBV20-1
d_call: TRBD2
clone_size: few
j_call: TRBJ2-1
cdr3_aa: CSARAPGTSIYNEQFF
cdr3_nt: TGCAGTGCTAGAGCTCCGGGGACTAGCATATACAATGAGCAGTTCTTC

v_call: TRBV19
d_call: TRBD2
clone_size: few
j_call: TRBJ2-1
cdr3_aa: CATDDGGAGTSPPNEQFF
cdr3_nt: TGTGCCACTGATGACGGAGGAGCCGGGACTAGCCCCCCCAATGAGCAGTTCTTC

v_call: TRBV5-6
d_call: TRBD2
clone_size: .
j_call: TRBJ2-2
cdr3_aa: CASSSGGSGELFF
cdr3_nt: TGTGCCAGCAGCTCGGGGGGTTCCGGGGAGCTGTTTTTT

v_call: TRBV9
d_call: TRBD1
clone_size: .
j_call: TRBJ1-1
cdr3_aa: CASSDRDRKTEAFF
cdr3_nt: TGTGCCAGCAGCGATAGGGACAGGAAAACTGAAGCTTTCTTT

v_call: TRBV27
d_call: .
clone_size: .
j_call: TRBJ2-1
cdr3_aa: CASSRAEVGFPNEQFF
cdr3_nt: TGTGCCAGCAGTAGGGCAGAGGTTGGATTCCCGAATGAGCAGTTCTTC

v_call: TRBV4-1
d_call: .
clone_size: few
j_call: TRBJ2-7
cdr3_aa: CASSSRNDEQYF
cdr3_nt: TGCGCCAGCAGCTCGCGGAACGACGAGCAGTACTTC